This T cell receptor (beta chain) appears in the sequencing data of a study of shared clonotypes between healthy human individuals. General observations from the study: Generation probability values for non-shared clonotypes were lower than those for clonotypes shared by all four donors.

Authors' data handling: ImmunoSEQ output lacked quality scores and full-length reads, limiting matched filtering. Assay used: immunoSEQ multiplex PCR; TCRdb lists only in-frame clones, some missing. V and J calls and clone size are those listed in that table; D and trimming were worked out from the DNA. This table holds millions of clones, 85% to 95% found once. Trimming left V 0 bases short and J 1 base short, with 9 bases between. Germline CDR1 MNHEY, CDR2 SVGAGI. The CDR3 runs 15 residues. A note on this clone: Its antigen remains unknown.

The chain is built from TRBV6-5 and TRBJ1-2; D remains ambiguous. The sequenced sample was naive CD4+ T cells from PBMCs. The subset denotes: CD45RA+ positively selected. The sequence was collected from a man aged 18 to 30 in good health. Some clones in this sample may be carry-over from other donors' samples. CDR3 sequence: CASSYSRDLNYGYTF. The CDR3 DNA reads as TGTGCCAGCAGTTACTCTAGAGATCTTAACTATGGCTACACCTTC.